This is a list of T cell receptor beta chains from one sample in a study of Graves' ophthalmopathy and Graves' hyperthyroidism. TCRdb reprocessed the multiplex PCR reads with MiXCR, giving one entry per CDR3 protein. The sample lists approximately 210,000 distinct CDR3 sequences; under 30% were seen once. Sequencing used peripheral blood. The source of these receptors is a man in his forties or fifties with Graves' ophthalmopathy. Each CDR3 is given with its conserved first and last residue. The D gene is left open where the match is weak. Clone size is shown for a subset of rows, as once, few, many or a class of expanded clone.

TRBV12-3/TRBV12-4,TRBJ1-2,few,.,CASSQGTFIDGYTF,TGTGCCAGCAGCCAAGGGACGTTCATTGACGGCTACACCTTC
TRBV20-1,TRBJ2-7,many,TRBD2,CSARVSSGRAQASYEQYF,TGCAGTGCTAGAGTGTCTAGCGGGAGGGCCCAAGCCTCCTACGAGCAGTACTTC
TRBV4-1,TRBJ2-5,many,.,CASSEGEVGETQYF,TGCGCCAGCAGCGAGGGGGAGGTGGGTGAGACCCAGTACTTC
TRBV6-5,TRBJ2-7,many,TRBD2,CASRGTSGGYEQYF,TGTGCCAGCAGGGGCACTAGCGGGGGCTACGAGCAGTACTTC
TRBV6-5,TRBJ1-1,.,.,CASSYRFIADTEAFF,TGTGCCAGCAGTTACCGATTTATAGCGGACACTGAAGCTTTCTTT
TRBV19,TRBJ2-2,many,TRBD2,CASSAGLADGELFF,TGTGCCAGTAGTGCGGGACTAGCAGACGGGGAGCTGTTTTTT
TRBV27,TRBJ2-4,many,TRBD1,CASSLGQTMLQYF,TGTGCCAGCAGTCTGGGACAGACAATGCTTCAGTACTTC
TRBV12-3/TRBV12-4,TRBJ2-7,.,.,CASSYSTTGVAEQYF,TGTGCCAGCAGTTACTCGACTACGGGGGTTGCCGAGCAGTACTTC
TRBV11-1,TRBJ2-7,.,.,CASSIFGTSREQYF,TGTGCCAGCAGCATCTTTGGAACATCGCGCGAGCAGTACTTC
TRBV7-2,TRBJ2-5,.,TRBD1,CVSTRRGQPSGETQYF,TGTGTCAGCACCCGCAGGGGGCAACCAAGCGGGGAGACCCAGTACTTC
TRBV28,TRBJ2-2,many,.,CASSLAGGGTNTGELFF,TGTGCCAGCAGTTTGGCTGGGGGCGGGACGAACACCGGGGAGCTGTTTTTT